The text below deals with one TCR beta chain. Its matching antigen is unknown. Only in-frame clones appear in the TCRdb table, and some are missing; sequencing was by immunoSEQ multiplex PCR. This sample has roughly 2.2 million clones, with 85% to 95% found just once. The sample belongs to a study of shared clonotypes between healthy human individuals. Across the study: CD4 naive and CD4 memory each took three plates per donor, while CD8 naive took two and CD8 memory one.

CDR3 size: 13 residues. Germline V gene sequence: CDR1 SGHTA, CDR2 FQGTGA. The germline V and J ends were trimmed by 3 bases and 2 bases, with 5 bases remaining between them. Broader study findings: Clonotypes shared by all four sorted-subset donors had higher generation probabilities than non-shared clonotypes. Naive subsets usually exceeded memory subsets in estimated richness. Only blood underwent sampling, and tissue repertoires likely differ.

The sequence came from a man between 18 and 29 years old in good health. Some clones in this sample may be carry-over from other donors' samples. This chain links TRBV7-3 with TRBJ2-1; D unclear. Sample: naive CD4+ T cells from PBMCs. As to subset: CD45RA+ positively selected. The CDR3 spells CASSFSTYNEQFF. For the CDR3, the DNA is TGTGCCAGCAGCTTCTCTACCTACAATGAGCAGTTCTTC.